This TCR beta chain was captured by sequencing in a study of cytomegalovirus exposure and HLA in healthy donors. Trimming cost V 0 bases and J 0 bases; bases outside gene matches: 3. Germline-derived CDR1 and CDR2 are MNHNY and SVGAGI (reference sequence). The CDR3 sequence is 16 residues long. The PCR ran on 60 Vbeta and 13 Jbeta primers. Repertoires were generated with immunoSEQ multiplex PCR, while TCRdb's copy carries only in-frame clones and drops some. The data hold some 150,000 clones, with approximately 86% observed a single time. The sequenced material came from PBMCs. The clonotype was recovered from a male donor in good health and CMV-seronegative. The genes are TRBV6-6 and TRBJ2-7; 9 bases match TRBD1. CDR3 amino acids: CASSYSGQGSSYEQYF. The CDR3 nucleotides are TGTGCCAGCAGTTACTCGGGACAGGGAAGCTCCTACGAGCAGTACTTC.